This paragraph reports one T cell receptor beta chain. The sample comes from a study of blood T cell repertoires in COVID-19. The wider study: Sample material is recorded as cDNA or gDNA derived from T cells, B-cell-depleted T cells, or PBMCs.

Trimming removed 3 bases at V and 0 bases at J, with 9 bases between. Germline CDR1 reads MDHEN; CDR2 reads SYDVKM. There are 14 residues in the CDR3. Sequencing was performed with immunoSEQ multiplex PCR; in TCRdb, only in-frame clones are kept and a portion is missing. The data hold over 120,000 clones, with over 70% observed a single time. Enrollees, roughly 18 to 89 years old, lived in approximately 24 US areas. Grouping used clinical history reported by participants in a survey and questionnaire. What the recovered Cohort 3 donors had was two negative PCRs, clearance, or symptom resolution. The specimen sequenced was PBMCs or T cells enriched from blood (not recorded which). This sequence was found in a man aged 55 to 70 who had recovered from COVID-19. The chain is built from TRBV28 and TRBJ2-7; D is possibly TRBD2 (5 bases). CDR3: CASSLATISYEQYF. CDR3 bases: TGTGCCAGCAGTTTGGCGACTATCTCCTACGAGCAGTACTTC.